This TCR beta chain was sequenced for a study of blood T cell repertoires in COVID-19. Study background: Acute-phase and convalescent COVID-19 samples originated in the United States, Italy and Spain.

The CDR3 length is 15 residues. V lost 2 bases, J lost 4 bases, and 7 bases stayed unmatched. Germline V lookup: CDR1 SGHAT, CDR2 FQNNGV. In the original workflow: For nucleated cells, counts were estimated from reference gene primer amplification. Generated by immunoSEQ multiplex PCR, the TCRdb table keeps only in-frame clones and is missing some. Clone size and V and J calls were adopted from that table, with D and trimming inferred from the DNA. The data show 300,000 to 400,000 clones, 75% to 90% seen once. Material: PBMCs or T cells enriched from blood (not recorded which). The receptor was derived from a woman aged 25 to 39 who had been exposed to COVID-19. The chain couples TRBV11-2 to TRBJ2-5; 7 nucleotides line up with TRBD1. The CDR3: CASSLLDRVGETQYF. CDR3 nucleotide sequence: TGTGCCAGCAGCTTACTCGACAGGGTAGGAGAGACCCAGTACTTC.